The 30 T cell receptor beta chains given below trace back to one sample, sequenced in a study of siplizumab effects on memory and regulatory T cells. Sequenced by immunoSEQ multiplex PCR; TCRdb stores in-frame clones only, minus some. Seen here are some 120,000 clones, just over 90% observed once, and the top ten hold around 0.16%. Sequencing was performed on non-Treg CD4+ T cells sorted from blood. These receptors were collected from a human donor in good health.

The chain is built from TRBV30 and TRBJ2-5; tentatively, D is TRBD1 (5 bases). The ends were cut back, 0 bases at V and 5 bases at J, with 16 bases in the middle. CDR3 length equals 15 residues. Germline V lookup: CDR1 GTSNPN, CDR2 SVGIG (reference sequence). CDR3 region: CAWSVGLGARETQYF. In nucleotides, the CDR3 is TGTGCCTGGAGTGTAGGTCTAGGGGCGAGGGAGACCCAGTACTTC.

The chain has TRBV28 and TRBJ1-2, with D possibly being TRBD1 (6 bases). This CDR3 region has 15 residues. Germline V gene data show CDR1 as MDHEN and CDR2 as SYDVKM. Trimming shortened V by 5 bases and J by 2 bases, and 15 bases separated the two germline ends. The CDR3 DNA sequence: TGTGCCAGCAGTCAACCGACAGGTGGGAACTATGGCTACACCTTC. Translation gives CASSQPTGGNYGYTF.

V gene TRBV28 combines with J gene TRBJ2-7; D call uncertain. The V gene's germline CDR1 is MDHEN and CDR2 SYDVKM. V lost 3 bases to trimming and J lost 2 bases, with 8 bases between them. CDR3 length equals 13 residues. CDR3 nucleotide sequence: TGTGCCAGCAGTTTGGAGACGCCCTACGAGCAGTACTTC. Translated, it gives CASSLETPYEQYF.

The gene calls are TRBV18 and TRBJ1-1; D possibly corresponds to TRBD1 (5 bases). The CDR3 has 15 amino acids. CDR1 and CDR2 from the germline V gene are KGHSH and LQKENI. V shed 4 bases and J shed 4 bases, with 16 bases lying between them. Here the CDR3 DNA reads TGTGCCAGCTCACGGACCGGGACCGAGGGCACTGAAGCTTTCTTT. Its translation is CASSRTGTEGTEAFF.

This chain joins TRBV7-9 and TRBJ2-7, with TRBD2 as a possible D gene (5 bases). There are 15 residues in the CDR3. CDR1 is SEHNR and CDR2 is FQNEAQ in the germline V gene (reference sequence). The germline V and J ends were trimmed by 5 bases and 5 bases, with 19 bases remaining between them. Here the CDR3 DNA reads TGTGCCAGCAGCCCGGGGTCTAGTGAGTTCAACGAGCAGTACTTC. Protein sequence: CASSPGSSEFNEQYF.

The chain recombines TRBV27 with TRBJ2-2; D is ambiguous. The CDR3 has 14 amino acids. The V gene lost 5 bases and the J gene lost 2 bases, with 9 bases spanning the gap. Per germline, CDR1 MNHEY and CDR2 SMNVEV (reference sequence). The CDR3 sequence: CASSTTRNTGELFF. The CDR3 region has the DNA TGTGCCAGCAGTACAACCAGAAACACCGGGGAGCTGTTTTTT.

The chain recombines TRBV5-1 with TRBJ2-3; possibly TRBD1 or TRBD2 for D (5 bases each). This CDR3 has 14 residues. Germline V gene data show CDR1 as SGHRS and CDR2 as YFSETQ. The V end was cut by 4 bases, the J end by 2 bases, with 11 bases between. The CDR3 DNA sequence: TGCGCCAGCAGCCCGGGGCTCCCCACAGATACGCAGTATTTT. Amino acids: CASSPGLPTDTQYF.

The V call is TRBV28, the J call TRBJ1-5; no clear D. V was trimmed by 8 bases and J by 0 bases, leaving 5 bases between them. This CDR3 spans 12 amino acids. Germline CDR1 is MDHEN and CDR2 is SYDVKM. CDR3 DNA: TGTGCCAGCCGCGGTAGCAATCAGCCCCAGCATTTT. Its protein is CASRGSNQPQHF. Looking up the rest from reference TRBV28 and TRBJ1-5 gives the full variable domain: DVKVTQSSRYLVKRTGEKVFLECVQDMDHENMFWYRQDPGLGLRLIYFSYDVKMKEKGDIPEGYSVSREKKERFSLILESASTNQTSMYLCASRGSNQPQHFGDGTRLSIL.

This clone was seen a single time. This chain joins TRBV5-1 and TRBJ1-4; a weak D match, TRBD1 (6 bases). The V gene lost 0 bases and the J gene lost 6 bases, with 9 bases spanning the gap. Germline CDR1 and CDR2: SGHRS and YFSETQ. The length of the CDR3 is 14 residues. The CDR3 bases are TGCGCCAGCAGCTTGGAAAGGGGGGATGAAAAACTGTTTTTT. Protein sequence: CASSLERGDEKLFF.

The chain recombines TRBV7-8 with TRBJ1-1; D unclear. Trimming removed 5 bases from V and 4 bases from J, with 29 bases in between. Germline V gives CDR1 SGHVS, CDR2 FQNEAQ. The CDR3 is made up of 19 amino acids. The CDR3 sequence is CASSRISSAALMPGTEAFF. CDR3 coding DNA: TGTGCCAGCAGCCGGATAAGTTCGGCAGCTCTCATGCCAGGCACTGAAGCTTTCTTT. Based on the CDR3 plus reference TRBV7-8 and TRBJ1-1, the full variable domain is GAGVSQSPRYKVAKRGQDVALRCDPISGHVSLFWYQQALGQGPEFLTYFQNEAQLDKSGLPSDRFFAERPEGSVSTLKIQRTQQEDSAVYLCASSRISSAALMPGTEAFFGQGTRLTVV.

As DNA, the CDR3 is TGTGCCACCAGCCCACAACTCGGGGGGCAAGAGACCCAGTACTTC. Translating it yields CATSPQLGGQETQYF. The chain has TRBV15 and TRBJ2-5; 7 bases fit TRBD2. CDR1 is LNHNV, CDR2 YYDKDF, per germline (reference sequence). CDR3 length: 15 residues. V was pared by 5 bases and J by 2 bases, with 8 bases of the junction left unmatched.

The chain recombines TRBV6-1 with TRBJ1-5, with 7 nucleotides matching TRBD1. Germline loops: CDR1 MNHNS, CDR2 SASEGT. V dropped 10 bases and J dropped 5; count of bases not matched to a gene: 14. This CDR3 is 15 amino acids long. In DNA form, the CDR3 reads TGTGCCATTACTGCGGAGACAGGGACCTATCAGCCCCAGCATTTT. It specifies CAITAETGTYQPQHF.

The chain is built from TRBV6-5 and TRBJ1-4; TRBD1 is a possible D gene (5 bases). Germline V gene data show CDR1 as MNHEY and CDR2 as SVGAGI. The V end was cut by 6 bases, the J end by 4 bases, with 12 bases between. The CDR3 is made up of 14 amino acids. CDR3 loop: CASSLGPHNEKLFF. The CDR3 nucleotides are TGTGCCAGCAGCCTGGGACCGCATAATGAAAAACTGTTTTTT.

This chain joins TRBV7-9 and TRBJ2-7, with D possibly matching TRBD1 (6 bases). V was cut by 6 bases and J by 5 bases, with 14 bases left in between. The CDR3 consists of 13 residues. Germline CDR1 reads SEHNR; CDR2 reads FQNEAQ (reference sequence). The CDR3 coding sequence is TGTGCCAGCAGGGGGAGAGGGACAAACGAGCAGTACTTC. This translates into CASRGRGTNEQYF.

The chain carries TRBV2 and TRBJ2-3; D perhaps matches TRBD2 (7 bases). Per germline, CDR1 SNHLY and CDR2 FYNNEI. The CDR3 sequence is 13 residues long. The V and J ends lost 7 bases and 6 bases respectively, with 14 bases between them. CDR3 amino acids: CASNRVGGDTQYF. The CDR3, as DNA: TGTGCCAGCAACAGGGTCGGGGGGGATACGCAGTATTTT.

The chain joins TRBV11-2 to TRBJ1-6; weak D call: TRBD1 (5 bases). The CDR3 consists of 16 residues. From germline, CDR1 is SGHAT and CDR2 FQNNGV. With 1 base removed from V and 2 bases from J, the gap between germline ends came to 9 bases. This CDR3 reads CASSLAGGTYNSPLHF. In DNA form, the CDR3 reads TGTGCCAGCAGCTTAGCCGGGGGGACCTATAATTCACCCCTCCACTTT.

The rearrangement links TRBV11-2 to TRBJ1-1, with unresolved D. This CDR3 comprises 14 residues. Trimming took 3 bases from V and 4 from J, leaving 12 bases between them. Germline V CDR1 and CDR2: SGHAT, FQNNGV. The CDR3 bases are TGTGCCAGCAGCTTGACGGGGTCTACCACTGAAGCTTTCTTT. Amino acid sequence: CASSLTGSTTEAFF.

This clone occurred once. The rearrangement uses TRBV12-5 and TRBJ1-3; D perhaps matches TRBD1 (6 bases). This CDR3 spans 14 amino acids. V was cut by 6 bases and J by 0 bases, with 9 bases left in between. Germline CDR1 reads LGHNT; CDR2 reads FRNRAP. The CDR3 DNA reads TGTGCTAGTGGGGGGACAATCTCTGGAAACACCATATATTTT. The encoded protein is CASGGTISGNTIYF.

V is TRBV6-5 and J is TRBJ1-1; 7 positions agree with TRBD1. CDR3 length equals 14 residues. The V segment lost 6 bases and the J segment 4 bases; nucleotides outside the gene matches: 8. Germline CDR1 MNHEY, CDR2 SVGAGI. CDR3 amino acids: CASSLTGVGTEAFF. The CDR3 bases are TGTGCCAGCAGCCTAACAGGGGTGGGCACTGAAGCTTTCTTT.

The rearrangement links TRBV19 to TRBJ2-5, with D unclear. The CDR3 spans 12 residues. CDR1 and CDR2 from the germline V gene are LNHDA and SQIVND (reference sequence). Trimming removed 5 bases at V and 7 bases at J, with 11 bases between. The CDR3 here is CASSPWTGTQYF. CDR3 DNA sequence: TGTGCCAGTAGTCCTTGGACGGGGACCCAGTACTTC. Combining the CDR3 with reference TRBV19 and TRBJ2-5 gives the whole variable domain DGGITQSPKYLFRKEGQNVTLSCEQNLNHDAMYWYRQDPGQGLRLIYYSQIVNDFQKGDIAEGYSVSREKKESFPLTVTSAQKNPTAFYLCASSPWTGTQYFGPGTRLLVL.

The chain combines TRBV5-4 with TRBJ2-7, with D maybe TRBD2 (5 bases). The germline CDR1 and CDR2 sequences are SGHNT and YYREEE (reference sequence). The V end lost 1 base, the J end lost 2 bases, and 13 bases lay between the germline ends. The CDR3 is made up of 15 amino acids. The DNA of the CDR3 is TGTGCCAGCAGCTTGAATGCGGGCCTAGCCTACGAGCAGTACTTC. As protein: CASSLNAGLAYEQYF.

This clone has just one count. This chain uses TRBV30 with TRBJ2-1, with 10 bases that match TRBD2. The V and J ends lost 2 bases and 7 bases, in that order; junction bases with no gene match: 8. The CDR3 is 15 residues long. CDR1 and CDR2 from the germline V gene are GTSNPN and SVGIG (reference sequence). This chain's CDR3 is CAWSPGAGGLNEQFF. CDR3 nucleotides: TGTGCCTGGAGTCCTGGAGCGGGGGGGCTGAATGAGCAGTTCTTC.

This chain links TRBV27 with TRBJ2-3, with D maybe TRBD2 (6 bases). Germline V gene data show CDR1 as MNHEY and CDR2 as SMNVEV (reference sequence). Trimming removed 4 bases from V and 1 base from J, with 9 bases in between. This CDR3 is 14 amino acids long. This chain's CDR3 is CASSYWEGTDTQYF. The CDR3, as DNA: TGTGCCAGCAGTTACTGGGAGGGCACAGATACGCAGTATTTT.

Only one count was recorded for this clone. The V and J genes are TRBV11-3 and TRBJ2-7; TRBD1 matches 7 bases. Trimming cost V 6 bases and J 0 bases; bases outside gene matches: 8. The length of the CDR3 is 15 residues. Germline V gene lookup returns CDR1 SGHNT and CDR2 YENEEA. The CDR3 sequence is CASSSPGQSSYEQYF. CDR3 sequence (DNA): TGTGCCAGCAGTTCCCCGGGACAGAGCTCCTACGAGCAGTACTTC.

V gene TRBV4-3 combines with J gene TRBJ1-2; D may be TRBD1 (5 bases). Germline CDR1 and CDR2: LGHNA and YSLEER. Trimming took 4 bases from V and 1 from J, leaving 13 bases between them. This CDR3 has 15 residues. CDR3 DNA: TGCGCCAGCAGCCCCGACAGCAAGATTAACTATGGCTACACCTTC. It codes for CASSPDSKINYGYTF.

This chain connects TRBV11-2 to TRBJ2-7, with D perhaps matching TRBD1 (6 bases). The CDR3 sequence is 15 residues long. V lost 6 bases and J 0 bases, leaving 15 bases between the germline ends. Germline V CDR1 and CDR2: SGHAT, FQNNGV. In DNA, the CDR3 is TGTGCCAGCAGGGACCTCCGGGGACACTCCTACGAGCAGTACTTC. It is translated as CASRDLRGHSYEQYF.

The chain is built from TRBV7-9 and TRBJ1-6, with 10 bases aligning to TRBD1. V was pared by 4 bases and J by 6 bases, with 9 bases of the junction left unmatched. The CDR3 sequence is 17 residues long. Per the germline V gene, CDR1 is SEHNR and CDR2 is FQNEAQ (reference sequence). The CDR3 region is CASSSPGRDRGNSPLHF. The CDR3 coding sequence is TGTGCCAGCAGCTCCCCCGGCCGGGACAGGGGTAATTCACCCCTCCACTTT. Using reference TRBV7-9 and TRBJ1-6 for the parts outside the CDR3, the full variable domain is DTGVSQNPRHKITKRGQNVTFRCDPISEHNRLYWYRQTLGQGPEFLTYFQNEAQLEKSRLLSDRFSAERPKGSFSTLEIQRTEQGDSAMYLCASSSPGRDRGNSPLHFGNGTRLTVT.

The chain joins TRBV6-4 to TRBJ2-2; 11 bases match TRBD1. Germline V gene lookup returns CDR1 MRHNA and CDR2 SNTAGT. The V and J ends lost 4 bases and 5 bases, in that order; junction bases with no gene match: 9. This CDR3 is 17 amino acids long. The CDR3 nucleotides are TGTGCCAGCAGTGGTTCCCGGGACAGGGGGGCAACCGGGGAGCTGTTTTTT. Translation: CASSGSRDRGATGELFF.

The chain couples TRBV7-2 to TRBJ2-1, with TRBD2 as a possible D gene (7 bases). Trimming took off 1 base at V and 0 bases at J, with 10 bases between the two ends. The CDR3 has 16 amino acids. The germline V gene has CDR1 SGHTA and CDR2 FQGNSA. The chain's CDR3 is CASSLVGGASYNEQFF. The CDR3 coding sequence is TGTGCCAGCAGCTTAGTTGGGGGGGCCTCCTACAATGAGCAGTTCTTC.

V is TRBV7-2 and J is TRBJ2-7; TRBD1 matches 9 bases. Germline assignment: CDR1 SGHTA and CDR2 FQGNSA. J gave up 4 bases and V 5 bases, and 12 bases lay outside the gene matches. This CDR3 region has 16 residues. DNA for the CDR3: TGTGCCAGCAGCGTCGGATCCGGGACAGGGTTATACGAGCAGTACTTC. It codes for CASSVGSGTGLYEQYF. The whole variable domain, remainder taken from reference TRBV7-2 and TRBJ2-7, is GAGVSQSPSNKVTEKGKDVELRCDPISGHTALYWYRQSLGQGLEFLIYFQGNSAPDKSGLPSDRFSAERTGGSVSTLTIQRTQQEDSAVYLCASSVGSGTGLYEQYFGPGTRLTVT.